The present T cell receptor (beta chain) was sequenced within a study of blood T cell repertoires in COVID-19. Using immunoSEQ multiplex PCR, the repertoire was profiled, and TCRdb retains in-frame clones only, with some absent. The table lists roughly 180,000 clones, roughly 94% of them singletons, with about 0.76% in the top ten. In germline, CDR1 is LGHDT, CDR2 YNNKEL (reference sequence). This CDR3 is built from 13 residues. The ends were cut back, 2 bases at V and 7 bases at J, with 9 bases in the middle. The material sequenced was peripheral blood. The sequence was obtained from a man younger than 45 with COVID-19, enrolled during active disease. V and J are TRBV3-1 (or the pseudogene TRBV3-2) and TRBJ1-3; D remains ambiguous. For the CDR3, the DNA is TGTGCCAGCAGCCAAAGTTCAGTCAACACCATATATTTT. Translated, it gives CASSQSSVNTIYF.